A few counts support the clone carrying this TCR beta chain. What it binds is unknown. The CDR3 totals 14 residues. Trimming pared 4 bases from V and 2 bases from J, leaving 12 bases between. CDR1 is SGDLS and CDR2 is YYNGEE in the germline V gene. It was template switching that added a universal primer site, and there were unique molecular identifiers on the cDNA. TCRdb reprocessed the 5' RACE reads with MiXCR, giving one entry per CDR3 protein. The sample has approximately 210,000 distinct CDR3 sequences, roughly 9.4% seen once. This sample stems from a study of identical twins. General study results and limits: Twin pairs' shared out-of-frame alpha sequences were enriched in low generation probability.

All donors were healthy, and all were Caucasian. Sequences were obtained from memory (CD45RO+) T cells sorted from blood. This sequence originates from a woman aged 18-29 years in good health. The chain uses TRBV9 and TRBJ1-2, with D possibly TRBD1 on 6 matching bases. For the CDR3, the DNA is TGTGCCAGCAGCAAGGGGGGGCAGAACTATGGCTACACCTTC. Amino acid sequence: CASSKGGQNYGYTF.